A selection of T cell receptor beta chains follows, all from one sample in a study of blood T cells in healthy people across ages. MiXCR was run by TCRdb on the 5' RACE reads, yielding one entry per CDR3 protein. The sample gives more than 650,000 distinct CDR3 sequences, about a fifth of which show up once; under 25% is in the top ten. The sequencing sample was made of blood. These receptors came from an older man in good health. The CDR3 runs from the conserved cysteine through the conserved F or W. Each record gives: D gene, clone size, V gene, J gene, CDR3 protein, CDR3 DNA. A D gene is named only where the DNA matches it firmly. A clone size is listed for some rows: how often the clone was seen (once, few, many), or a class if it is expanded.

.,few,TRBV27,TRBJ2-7,CASSLAGMTYEQYF,TGTGCCAGCAGTTTAGCAGGGATGACCTACGAGCAGTACTTC
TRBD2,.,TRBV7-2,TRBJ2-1,CASSSSGGLYNEQFF,TGTGCCAGCAGCTCTAGCGGGGGGCTCTACAATGAGCAGTTCTTC
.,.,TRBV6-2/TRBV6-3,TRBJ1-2,CASSSFPKGGYTF,TGTGCCAGCAGCTCCTTCCCCAAGGGGGGCTACACCTTC
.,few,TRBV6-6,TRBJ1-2,CASSYSNDGAGYGYTF,TGTGCCAGCAGTTACTCGAATGACGGGGCAGGGTATGGCTACACCTTC
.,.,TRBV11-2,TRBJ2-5,CASSLDPTRQETQYF,TGTGCCAGCAGCTTAGACCCAACTAGACAAGAGACCCAGTACTTC
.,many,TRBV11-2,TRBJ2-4,CASSLGPVKNIQYF,TGTGCCAGCAGCTTAGGGCCAGTAAAAAACATTCAGTACTTC
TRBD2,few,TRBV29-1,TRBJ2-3,CSVEGLADRTDTQYF,TGCAGCGTTGAAGGGCTAGCGGACCGCACAGATACGCAGTATTTT
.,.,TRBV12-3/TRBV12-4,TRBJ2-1,CASSATGYNEQFF,TGTGCCAGCAGCGCTACAGGGTACAATGAGCAGTTCTTC
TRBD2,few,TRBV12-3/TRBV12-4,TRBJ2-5,CASSSPAGGGETQYF,TGTGCCAGCAGTTCCCCAGCGGGGGGAGGGGAGACCCAGTACTTC
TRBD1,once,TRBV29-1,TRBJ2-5,CSTDRGKETQYF,TGCAGCACCGACAGGGGAAAAGAGACCCAGTACTTC
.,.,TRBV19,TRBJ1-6,CASSTSRNSPLHF,TGTGCCAGTAGTACGAGCAGAAATTCACCCCTCCACTTT
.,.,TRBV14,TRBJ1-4,CASSPQGFYEKLFF,TGTGCCAGCAGCCCCCAGGGGTTTTATGAAAAACTGTTTTTT
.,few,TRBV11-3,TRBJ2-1,CASTPWWGASNEQFF,TGTGCCAGCACGCCTTGGTGGGGGGCAAGCAATGAGCAGTTCTTC
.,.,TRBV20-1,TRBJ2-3,CSARADRRVRDTQYF,TGCAGTGCTAGAGCGGATAGGCGGGTGAGGGATACGCAGTATTTT
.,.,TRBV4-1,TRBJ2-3,CASSQDPLGTIKRTDTQYF,TGCGCCAGCAGCCAAGATCCCCTTGGGACCATAAAGCGCACAGATACGCAGTATTTT
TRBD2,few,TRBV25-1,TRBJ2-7,CASSGRTSGGTEQYF,TGTGCCAGCAGCGGCCGGACTAGCGGGGGGACCGAGCAGTACTTC
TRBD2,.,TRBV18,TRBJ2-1,CASSTSGGLNEQFF,TGTGCCAGCTCGACTAGCGGGGGGCTGAATGAGCAGTTCTTC
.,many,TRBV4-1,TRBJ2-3,CASSLFGRVDTQYF,TGCGCCAGCAGCCTGTTTGGCCGGGTAGATACGCAGTATTTT
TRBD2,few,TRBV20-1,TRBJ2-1,CSPKTSGKLDEQFF,TGCAGCCCGAAGACTAGCGGGAAGTTGGATGAGCAGTTCTTC
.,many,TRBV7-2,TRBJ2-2,CASSLTVLTGELFF,TGTGCCAGCAGCTTGACAGTTTTAACCGGGGAGCTGTTTTTT
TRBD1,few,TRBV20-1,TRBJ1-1,CSLDRANTEAFF,TGCAGTCTCGACAGGGCCAACACTGAAGCTTTCTTT
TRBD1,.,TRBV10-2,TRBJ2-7,CASRTGGGGYEQYF,TGCGCCAGTCGAACAGGGGGCGGTGGCTACGAGCAGTACTTC
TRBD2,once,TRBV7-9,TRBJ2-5,CASSPRTSGGAQETQYF,TGTGCCAGCAGCCCCAGGACTAGCGGGGGGGCCCAAGAGACCCAGTACTTC
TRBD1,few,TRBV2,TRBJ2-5,CASSEWTGQETQYF,TGTGCCAGCAGTGAGTGGACAGGCCAAGAGACCCAGTACTTC
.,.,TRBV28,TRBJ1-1,CASSRQDTNTEAFF,TGTGCCAGCAGCCGTCAGGACACGAACACTGAAGCTTTCTTT
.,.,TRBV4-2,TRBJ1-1,CASSQETGFAEAFF,TGTGCCAGCAGCCAGGAAACAGGGTTCGCTGAAGCTTTCTTT
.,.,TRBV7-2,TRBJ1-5,CASAQESNQPQHF,TGTGCCAGCGCACAGGAAAGCAATCAGCCCCAGCATTTT
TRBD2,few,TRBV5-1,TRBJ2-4,CASSSTSGHKNIQYF,TGCGCCAGCAGCTCGACTAGCGGCCACAAAAACATTCAGTACTTC
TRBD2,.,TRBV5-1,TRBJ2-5,CASSSRTRSGQETQYF,TGCGCCAGCAGCTCGAGGACTAGAAGTGGTCAAGAGACCCAGTACTTC